The rows below give T cell receptor beta chains drawn from one sample of a study of cytomegalovirus exposure and HLA in healthy donors. TCRdb's copy holds only in-frame clones and misses some; the assay was immunoSEQ multiplex PCR. The table records around 150,000 clones, around 68% of them present only once. Sequenced sample: PBMCs. The receptors were gathered from a woman between 40 and 50 years old in good health and CMV-seropositive. CDR3s include the opening cysteine and the closing phenylalanine or tryptophan. A D gene is named only where the DNA matches it firmly. The listing skips clone size in some rows; elsewhere it reads once, few, many or a size class.

CASSLNTAGELFF,TGTGCCAGCAGCTTAAATACAGCCGGGGAGCTGTTTTTT,TRBV7-2,.,TRBJ2-2,.
CATLSGGSYEQYF,TGTGCTACCCTCTCAGGGGGCTCCTACGAGCAGTACTTC,TRBV2,.,TRBJ2-7,TRBD1
CASSSLLNTEAFF,TGTGCCAGCAGCTCCCTACTGAACACTGAAGCTTTCTTT,TRBV7-3,.,TRBJ1-1,.
CASSLTGGANEQFF,TGTGCCAGCAGCTTAACGGGGGGAGCTAATGAGCAGTTCTTC,TRBV7-9,.,TRBJ2-1,TRBD2
CASSEQGSGYGYTF,TGTGCCAGCAGTGAACAGGGTTCGGGCTATGGCTACACCTTC,TRBV2,few,TRBJ1-2,.
CASSQSGRGYTEAFF,TGCGCCAGCAGTCAATCGGGGCGGGGATACACTGAAGCTTTCTTT,TRBV23-1,.,TRBJ1-1,.
CASSRRDRGIKETQYF,TGTGCCAGTAGTAGGCGGGACAGGGGGATTAAAGAGACCCAGTACTTC,TRBV19,.,TRBJ2-5,TRBD1
CASSLMASRQYEQYF,TGTGCCAGCAGTTTAATGGCCTCACGTCAGTACGAGCAGTACTTC,TRBV28,.,TRBJ2-7,.
CASSLGAGETSEQYF,TGCGCCAGCAGCTTGGGGGCGGGAGAGACTTCGGAGCAGTACTTC,TRBV5-1,.,TRBJ2-7,TRBD2
CASSVTSGKTTDTQYF,TGTGCCAGCAGCGTGACTAGCGGGAAGACCACAGATACGCAGTATTTT,TRBV9,.,TRBJ2-3,TRBD2
CASSRLASGETQYF,TGCGCCAGCAGCCGACTAGCAAGTGGGGAGACCCAGTACTTC,TRBV4-3,.,TRBJ2-5,TRBD2
CASSSAGTSVYEQYF,TGTGCCAGCAGCTCCGCCGGGACTAGCGTCTACGAGCAGTACTTC,TRBV7-2,.,TRBJ2-7,TRBD2
CASSDWAGLDEQYF,TGTGCCAGCAGTGATTGGGCAGGGTTGGACGAGCAGTACTTC,TRBV2,few,TRBJ2-7,.
CASRDFNNQPQHF,TGTGCCAGCAGAGACTTTAACAATCAGCCCCAGCATTTT,TRBV28,.,TRBJ1-5,.
CASSPTDYGYTF,TGTGCCAGTAGTCCTACGGACTATGGCTACACCTTC,TRBV19,.,TRBJ1-2,.
CASTPLAHNEQFF,TGTGCCAGCACCCCTTTGGCCCACAATGAGCAGTTCTTC,TRBV7-9,.,TRBJ2-1,.
CASSLRAGFNQPQHF,TGTGCCAGCAGTTTAAGGGCAGGGTTCAATCAGCCCCAGCATTTT,TRBV28,once,TRBJ1-5,.
CASSSAPGAGANVLTF,TGTGCCAGCAGCAGCGCGCCAGGGGCTGGGGCCAACGTCCTGACTTTC,TRBV7-2,.,TRBJ2-6,.
CASSLQGLPEQYF,TGCGCCAGCAGCTTACAGGGTCTCCCCGAGCAGTACTTC,TRBV5-1,.,TRBJ2-7,.
CASWEGGGLPQNF,TGTGCCTCCTGGGAGGGTGGCGGTTTGCCCCAGAATTTT,TRBV6-6,.,TRBJ1-5,.
CASSLWAGGGDEQFF,TGTGCCAGCAGCCTTTGGGCAGGGGGTGGGGATGAGCAGTTCTTC,TRBV9,.,TRBJ2-1,TRBD1
CASSSGQGAYGYPF,TGTGCCAGCAGTTCGGGACAGGGGGCCTATGGCTACCCCTTC,TRBV6-5,.,TRBJ1-2,TRBD1
CASSLGQGIWYEQYF,TGCGCCAGCAGCCTGGGACAGGGGATTTGGTACGAGCAGTACTTC,TRBV4-3,.,TRBJ2-7,TRBD1
CASSLNSVRGDYGYTF,TGTGCCAGCAGCTTAAATTCGGTCAGGGGGGACTATGGCTACACCTTC,TRBV7-2,.,TRBJ1-2,TRBD1
CASSRRDRGQSEAFF,TGTGCCAGCAGCCGCCGGGACAGGGGGCAATCTGAAGCTTTCTTT,TRBV4-2,.,TRBJ1-1,TRBD1
CASSQEVVQYF,TGTGCCAGCAGCCAAGAGGTAGTGCAGTACTTC,TRBV14,.,TRBJ2-7,.
CSSSLYSDTQYF,TGTTCCAGCAGCTTATACTCAGATACGCAGTATTTT,TRBV7-9,.,TRBJ2-3,.
CASSFDRGGQPQHF,TGTGCCAGCAGTTTTGACAGGGGAGGACAGCCCCAGCATTTT,TRBV28,.,TRBJ1-5,TRBD1
CASSEYNEGGNTIYF,TGTGCCAGCAGTGAATACAACGAGGGAGGAAACACCATATATTTT,TRBV2,few,TRBJ1-3,.
CASSPGTGAWGNTIYF,TGTGCCAGCTCACCAGGCACAGGGGCCTGGGGAAACACCATATATTTT,TRBV18,.,TRBJ1-3,TRBD1
CASSFGVGNTIYF,TGTGCCAGCAGCTTCGGGGTTGGAAACACCATATATTTT,TRBV7-2,.,TRBJ1-3,.
CASSHRLESGGATDTQYF,TGTGCCAGCAGCCACCGGCTCGAGAGCGGGGGGGCTACAGATACGCAGTATTTT,TRBV14,.,TRBJ2-3,TRBD2
CASSSRDRDRFGYEQYF,TGTGCCAGCAGCTCACGGGACAGGGACAGATTCGGCTACGAGCAGTACTTC,TRBV7-9,.,TRBJ2-7,TRBD1
CASSQTPAGGGNQPQHF,TGCGCCAGCAGCCAGACCCCAGCGGGGGGAGGCAATCAGCCCCAGCATTTT,TRBV4-1,.,TRBJ1-5,.
CASSPRGQGGYNEQFF,TGTGCCAGCTCACCACGGGGACAGGGGGGATACAATGAGCAGTTCTTC,TRBV18,.,TRBJ2-1,TRBD1
CASSRGRADTQYF,TGTGCCAGCAGTCGTGGCCGGGCAGATACGCAGTATTTT,TRBV2,few,TRBJ2-3,.
CASSRQGVGYGYTF,TGTGCCAGCAGCCGACAGGGGGTCGGCTATGGCTACACCTTC,TRBV27,.,TRBJ1-2,TRBD1
CASSLVGGTYNEQFF,TGTGCCAGCAGCTTGGTCGGGGGTACCTACAATGAGCAGTTCTTC,TRBV5-4,.,TRBJ2-1,.
CASSYSQGNYGYTF,TGTGCCAGCAGTTACTCCCAGGGGAACTATGGCTACACCTTC,TRBV6-5,.,TRBJ1-2,.
CASTQGRGGAPNTGELFF,TGCGCCAGCACCCAAGGACGAGGGGGGGCCCCGAACACCGGGGAGCTGTTTTTT,TRBV4-1,.,TRBJ2-2,.
CASSDSVGLYGYTF,TGTGCCAGCAGTGATAGCGTAGGGCTCTATGGCTACACCTTC,TRBV6-1,.,TRBJ1-2,.
CSVEVGAGPETQYF,TGCAGCGTTGAAGTTGGGGCAGGGCCTGAGACCCAGTACTTC,TRBV29-1,.,TRBJ2-5,.
CASSPTSGHQETQYF,TGTGCCAGCTCACCGACTAGCGGTCATCAAGAGACCCAGTACTTC,TRBV18,few,TRBJ2-5,TRBD2
CASSTRTSGRHEQYF,TGTGCCAGCAGCACCCGAACTAGCGGGAGGCACGAGCAGTACTTC,TRBV28,.,TRBJ2-7,TRBD2
CASSSDRGVSEQYF,TGTGCCAGCAGCTCGGACAGGGGGGTTTCCGAGCAGTACTTC,TRBV5-6,.,TRBJ2-7,TRBD1
CASRGQLGETQYF,TGTGCCAGCAGGGGACAGTTGGGAGAGACCCAGTACTTC,TRBV6-5,.,TRBJ2-5,TRBD1
CASSGTGLSGNTIYF,TGTGCCAGCAGCGGGACAGGGTTGTCTGGAAACACCATATATTTT,TRBV11-2,few,TRBJ1-3,TRBD1
CATGLAASYEQYF,TGTGCCACGGGACTAGCGGCCTCCTACGAGCAGTACTTC,TRBV10-3,.,TRBJ2-7,TRBD2
CAISGGQGATDTQYF,TGTGCCATCAGTGGCGGACAGGGAGCCACAGATACGCAGTATTTT,TRBV10-3,.,TRBJ2-3,TRBD1
CASRPTGGQPQNF,TGTGCCAGTAGACCTACAGGGGGTCAGCCCCAGAATTTT,TRBV19,.,TRBJ1-5,TRBD1
CASRKGAAYGYTF,TGTGCCAGTAGGAAGGGGGCAGCCTATGGCTACACCTTC,TRBV19,.,TRBJ1-2,TRBD1
CASSLVGSITWETQYF,TGTGCCAGCAGCTTAGTAGGTAGCATCACTTGGGAGACCCAGTACTTC,TRBV7-8,.,TRBJ2-5,.
CASSGREWGKDYEQYF,TGTGCCAGCAGCGGGCGGGAGTGGGGTAAGGACTACGAGCAGTACTTC,TRBV4-2,.,TRBJ2-7,TRBD2
CASLRATDSYNEQFF,TGTGCCAGCCTCAGGGCGACAGACTCCTACAATGAGCAGTTCTTC,TRBV2,few,TRBJ2-1,.
CASRVGQNTGELFF,TGTGCCAGCAGAGTGGGACAGAACACCGGGGAGCTGTTTTTT,TRBV28,.,TRBJ2-2,.
CSVVRGSYGYTF,TGCAGCGTTGTCAGGGGGAGCTATGGCTACACCTTC,TRBV29-1,.,TRBJ1-2,TRBD1
CASSPTTGNYEQYF,TGTGCCAGCAGCCCGACCACAGGGAACTACGAGCAGTACTTC,TRBV11-2,.,TRBJ2-7,.
CASSHLAGEQYF,TGTGCCAGCAGTCACCTAGCTGGGGAGCAGTACTTC,TRBV28,few,TRBJ2-7,.